The text below deals with one T cell receptor (beta chain). The data derive from a study of blood T cell repertoires in COVID-19. On the study more broadly: Samples representing acute and convalescent COVID-19 were sourced from the United States, Italy and Spain. The cDNA or gDNA used as material had been derived from T cells, B-cell-depleted T cells, or PBMCs.

As processed by the authors: Nucleated cell number was recorded as an estimate derived from reference gene primer amplification. Method: immunoSEQ multiplex PCR; TCRdb's copy keeps in-frame clones and lacks some. V and J calls and clone size are copied from that table; D and trimming were computed from the DNA. The profile shows hundreds of thousands of clones, 83% of them singletons. Germline-derived CDR1 and CDR2 are SNHLY and FYNNEI. The CDR3 has 14 amino acids. V lost 8 bases to trimming and J lost 6 bases; unmatched junction nucleotides: 7. The V gene is TRBV2, the J gene TRBJ1-4; 9 nucleotides line up with TRBD1. Source material: peripheral blood. This receptor was obtained from a woman in her thirties or forties with active or convalescent COVID-19. CDR3 sequence (DNA): TGTGCCAGCTACCTAGACAGGGGGGATGAAAAACTGTTTTTT. Protein product: CASYLDRGDEKLFF.